This TCR beta chain came from a study of blood T cell repertoires in COVID-19. Study in general: Samples of COVID-19 (acute and convalescent) were obtained from the United States, Italy and Spain. Sources were T cells, B-cell-depleted T cells, or PBMCs; the material itself was cDNA or gDNA.

J gave up 6 bases and V 0 bases, and 3 bases lay outside the gene matches. Germline CDR1 reads SGHNT; CDR2 reads YYREEE (reference sequence). CDR3 length: 14 residues. In the authors' methods: Amplification with reference gene primers provided the estimates of nucleated cell counts. Data came from immunoSEQ multiplex PCR; TCRdb stores just in-frame clones and leaves some out. V, J and clone size derive from that table, while D and trimming were established from the DNA sequence. The sample shows tens of thousands of clones, more than 90% of them seen only once. The sequenced sample consisted of peripheral blood. The TCR sequence derives from a human donor with active COVID-19. The donor label of this sample is uncertain. The V and J genes are TRBV5-4 and TRBJ2-3; 8 positions agree with TRBD2. The CDR3 sequence: CASSLGQREDTQYF. The CDR3 coding sequence is TGTGCCAGCAGCTTGGGCCAGCGGGAGGATACGCAGTATTTT. The full variable domain, in which reference TRBV5-4 and TRBJ2-3 provide the parts outside the CDR3, is ETGVTQSPTHLIKTRGQQVTLRCSSQSGHNTVSWYQQALGQGPQFIFQYYREEENGRGNFPPRFSGLQFPNYSSELNVNALELDDSALYLCASSLGQREDTQYFGPGTRLTVL.